This paragraph covers one TCR beta chain sequence. Its antigen remains undetermined. This specimen comes from a study of T cells expressing NK-cell markers (TCRdb year 2020). Regarding the complete study: Fewer than ten donors provided sorted CD3+CD56+NKG2C+, CD3+CD56+NKG2C- and CD3+CD56-NKG2C+ T-cell subsets, whose TCR beta-chain repertoires were profiled. Seven of the eight sequenced donors were HCMV-seropositive and one was HCMV-seronegative. Randomly selected healthy volunteers, three men and five women, were used as the eight sequenced donors. Sequencing of the libraries produced 2 x 150 bp reads on Illumina HiSeq 2000/2500, MiSeq or NextSeq. Results the study describes overall, beyond this receptor: Those dominant clonotypes were again the most abundant among CD3+CD56-NKG2C+ cells in a few donors, at about 25-65%. In over 5 donors, the dominant CD3+CD56+NKG2C+ clonotypes were among the top 10 CD8+ clonotypes and accounted for roughly 1.0-7.0% of CD8+ T cells. Whether the expanded NKG2C-expressing T cell clones were specific for HCMV antigens was left unclear.

Sequenced using an Illumina HiSeq 2000. 5'RACE template switching, by which a universal primer site and unique molecular identifiers were added, was used to make TCR beta cDNA libraries. Priming for cDNA synthesis came from the TCR beta constant segment, and two successive PCR amplification steps followed. In the source study's methods: Reads were demultiplexed and grouped by UMI with MIGEC, and clonotypes were assembled and quantified with MiTCR. Only TCR cDNA sequences supported by at least two reads were kept to exclude erroneous sequences. The tcR package was used for downstream repertoire analysis, and clonotypes were matched between fractions using CDR3 nucleotide sequence together with V segment. VDJmatch was used to annotate antigen specificity against VDJdb, with one amino acid substitution in CDR3 allowed. The reads were reprocessed in TCRdb, with one entry per CDR3 protein sequence and no accompanying DNA. V and J calls and clone size were set by TCRdb, not the authors. In this sample's table one finds around 380,000 distinct CDR3 sequences. The ten largest account for 9.5% to 12% of the sample.

CDR1 and CDR2, per the germline V gene (reference sequence), are SGHKS and YYEKEE. The CDR3 goes from the cysteine to the phenylalanine over 14 residues. The DNA is not on file. A commercial ELISA kit detecting HCMV-specific IgG in serum was used to determine HCMV serostatus. Ficoll density gradient centrifugation was used to isolate peripheral blood mononuclear cells from blood. This clonotype was obtained from a woman aged 45-65 years in good health. Donor details come from another sample of the same person, matched by shared clones. The sequenced sample was blood T cells: a sorted CD56 or NKG2C T cell subset, CD4+ or CD8+ T cells, or bulk PBMC T cells (not recorded which). The chain couples TRBV5-5 to TRBJ2-1; absent DNA, TCRdb's TRBD1 call cannot be checked. The CDR3 loop reads CASSQEQADGKQFF.